This T cell receptor beta chain was identified in a study of T cells in Graves' hyperthyroidism and ophthalmopathy (dated by TCRdb to the late 2010s). Describing the broader study: Peripheral blood samples were taken at the time of initial diagnosis, prior to any treatment. Thyroid tissue and blood T-cell repertoires from over 5 Graves' hyperthyroidism patients were also compared in the study. The roughly 91 discovery patients were randomly divided into training and test sets at a 7:3 ratio. After sampling, hyperthyroidism patients received methimazole starting at 30 mg daily, and ophthalmopathy patients received high-dose intravenous methylprednisolone. TCR V-J signatures able to tell the groups apart were searched for in a discovery cohort of 95 to 100 patients, of whom more than 40 had Graves' ophthalmopathy and 55 to 60 had stable Graves' hyperthyroidism. An independent validation cohort of about 19 hyperthyroidism patients and about 15 patients who later progressed to ophthalmopathy tested prospective prediction of ophthalmopathy. TCR Vbeta CDR3 sequencing of fewer than 150 peripheral blood samples (over 40 ophthalmopathy, 75 to 85 hyperthyroidism and roughly 17 progressor patients) is reported in the paper. Findings and caveats that apply to the study as a whole: No statistical method was used to fix the sample size in advance, and group allocation was not hidden from the investigators. In cross-validation, a model built on a 13 V-J signature told ophthalmopathy apart from stable hyperthyroidism with approximately 90% sensitivity and 81% to 82% specificity, and in testing the same model reached 80%/75%. Most expanded thyroid clonotypes (frequency above 0.001) were also detected in blood, suggesting blood repertoires may reflect thyroid immune responses. In validation, the model predicted progression to ophthalmopathy with just under 71% sensitivity and 72% to 85% specificity, a median of approximately 6.7 months before onset.

The TCR beta CDR3 regions were amplified from RNA transcripts. For the first round of RT-PCR on the TCR CDR3, the HTBI primer set was used together with the Qiagen OneStep RT-PCR kit. The libraries were constructed in a second round of multiplex PCR and then size-selected and purified. The libraries were sequenced on an Illumina HiSeq2000 using paired-end 100 bp reads. The original pipeline was this. SOAPnuke was used to process the raw data, throwing out any read that contained adapters or uncalled bases, had a mean Phred below 15, or lacked an exact constant-primer or identifier match. High-quality paired reads were merged using COPE v1.2.5, and each unique nucleotide sequence was defined as a clonotype. MiTCR v1.1 was used to align clonotypes to the IMGT TRBV, TRBD and TRBJ reference segments. Analysis was restricted to V-J combinations with a frequency above 0.0001, which covered roughly 99% of repertoires. A TCS score was defined as the ratio between F50 (clonal expansion) and ExV (chaos), using BLOSUM62-based TCRdist between CDR3 peptides within each V-J. Welch's t-statistics and random forest reduced around 510 V-J features to roughly 13, which were used in a naive Bayes classifier (R e1071). TCRdb reprocessing: public reads trimmed at Q25 with fastp, clones called with MiXCR, in-frame beta chains kept. Rows are combined by CDR3 protein, so each entry shows the most common genes and DNA. Here the V and J calls rest on TCRdb's processing, not on the authors' analysis. A total of approximately 380,000 distinct CDR3 sequences appear in this sample, 19% of them only once. The ten largest clones represent around 3.6% of the sample.

As encoded in the germline V gene, CDR1 is SGHTA while CDR2 is FQGNSA. V and J are trimmed by 5 bases and 6 bases, and the gene matches miss 9 bases of the junction. The CDR3, cysteine through phenylalanine, is 14 amino acids long. Solely the CDR3 DNA is kept, with 42 bases framed from the first base. Graves' hyperthyroidism was defined as stable when no progression to ophthalmopathy occurred over 18 months of follow-up. Hyperthyroidism patients were newly diagnosed, with disease duration under 2 months, and aged 18 to 65 years. Any patient with an uncontrolled infection, another autoimmune disease, pregnancy or lactation was excluded. Diagnoses were established on the basis of clinical symptoms, serum thyroxine and TRAb, thyroid ultrasound, and orbital computed tomography. PBMCs were separated from over 9 ml of fresh peripheral blood using Ficoll-Paque density gradient centrifugation. Total RNA was extracted with Trizol reagent, and quality was checked on an Agilent 2100 Bioanalyzer.

This clonotype was counted at least ten times. Its cognate antigen has yet to be identified. No base-level quality is on record; no much larger clone is a single base apart. The sequence derives from a woman aged 18 to 35 with Graves' hyperthyroidism. The receptor chain draws on TRBV7-2 and TRBJ2-5; TRBD1 agrees with 7 junctional bases. Sequencing was performed on blood. DNA sequence: TGTGCCAGCAGCATACAGGGGCTGGGAAAGACCCAGTACTTC. Translated, this gives CASSIQGLGKTQYF.